The rows below give T cell receptor beta chains drawn from one sample of a study of T cell repertoires in cytomegalovirus infection. MiXCR, applied by TCRdb to the reads, yields one record per CDR3 protein. The sample carries around 450,000 distinct CDR3 sequences, approximately 31% recorded once. Material for sequencing was PBMCs. The receptors were gathered from a human donor in good health (CMV status not recorded). Some clones in this sample may be carry-over from other donors' samples. Each CDR3 is given with its conserved first and last residue. Each record gives: D gene, V gene, CDR3 length, J gene, clone size, CDR3 protein, CDR3 DNA. The D gene is left open where the match is weak. A row's size may be missing; if present it is once, few, many or a size class.

D: .; V: TRBV7-9; length: 15; J: TRBJ1-1; size: .; CDR3: CASSLVTGLNTEAFF; DNA: TGTGCCAGCAGCTTAGTAACTGGCCTGAACACTGAAGCTTTCTTT
D: .; V: TRBV6-2/TRBV6-3; length: 11; J: TRBJ1-5; size: .; CDR3: CASGPGGPQHF; DNA: TGTGCCAGCGGGCCGGGGGGGCCCCAGCATTTT
D: TRBD1; V: TRBV7-6; length: 14; J: TRBJ1-2; size: .; CDR3: CASIRHGTANGYTF; DNA: TGTGCCAGCATCCGACACGGGACAGCAAATGGCTACACCTTC
D: TRBD2; V: TRBV6-2/TRBV6-3; length: 17; J: TRBJ2-1; size: .; CDR3: CSSSYSPSGGGYKEQFF; DNA: TGTTCCAGCAGTTACTCCCCTAGCGGGGGGGGTTACAAGGAGCAGTTCTTC
D: .; V: TRBV5-5; length: 14; J: TRBJ2-3; size: .; CDR3: CASRYRGSTDTQYF; DNA: TGTGCCAGCAGATACCGGGGGAGCACAGATACGCAGTATTTT
D: .; V: TRBV4-1; length: 14; J: TRBJ1-1; size: .; CDR3: CASSPDQLNTEGFF; DNA: TGCGCCAGCAGCCCTGATCAGTTGAACACTGAAGGTTTCTTT
D: .; V: TRBV11-2; length: 15; J: TRBJ2-5; size: few; CDR3: CASSSPPGALETQYF; DNA: TGTGCCAGCAGCTCCCCCCCCGGAGCATTAGAGACCCAGTACTTC
D: TRBD1; V: TRBV7-8; length: 15; J: TRBJ1-2; size: many; CDR3: CASSLFRTGAQGYTF; DNA: TGTGCCAGCAGCTTGTTTAGGACAGGGGCACAGGGCTACACCTTC
D: .; V: TRBV7-6; length: 15; J: TRBJ2-7; size: few; CDR3: CASSLKGQDPYEQYF; DNA: TGTGCCAGCAGCTTAAAGGGGCAAGATCCCTACGAGCAGTACTTC
D: TRBD1; V: TRBV6-1; length: 13; J: TRBJ1-1; size: many; CDR3: CASRRIGTGEAFF; DNA: TGTGCCAGCAGGCGTATCGGGACAGGGGAAGCTTTCTTT
D: .; V: TRBV7-4; length: 13; J: TRBJ2-7; size: .; CDR3: CASSPGAGLQQYF; DNA: TGTGCCAGCAGCCCCGGAGCTGGCTTGCAGCAGTACTTC
D: .; V: TRBV2; length: 14; J: TRBJ1-5; size: few; CDR3: CASSELASNQPQHF; DNA: TGTGCCAGCAGTGAACTAGCTAGCAATCAGCCCCAGCATTTT
D: TRBD2; V: TRBV7-2; length: 15; J: TRBJ2-7; size: few; CDR3: CASSLATGGGYEQYF; DNA: TGTGCCAGCAGCTTGGCCACCGGCGGGGGATACGAGCAGTACTTC
D: .; V: TRBV12-3/TRBV12-4; length: 14; J: TRBJ1-4; size: .; CDR3: CASTPGGSNEKLFF; DNA: TGTGCCAGCACCCCGGGGGGGTCTAATGAAAAACTGTTTTTT
D: TRBD1; V: TRBV28; length: 16; J: TRBJ1-4; size: .; CDR3: CASSSPRRQGNKKLFF; DNA: TGTGCCAGCAGTTCCCCGCGAAGACAGGGTAATAAAAAACTGTTTTTT